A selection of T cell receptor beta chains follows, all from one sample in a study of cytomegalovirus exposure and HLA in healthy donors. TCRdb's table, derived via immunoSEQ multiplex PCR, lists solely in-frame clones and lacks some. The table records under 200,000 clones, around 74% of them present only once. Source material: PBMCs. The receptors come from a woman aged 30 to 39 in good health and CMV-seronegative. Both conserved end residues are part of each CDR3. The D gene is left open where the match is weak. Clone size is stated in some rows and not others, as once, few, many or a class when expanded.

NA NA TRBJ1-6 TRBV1 TGCACCAGCAGCCAAAGGGGCGAATCGGGTTGCTATAATTCACCCCTCCACTTT CTSSQRGESGCYNSPLHF
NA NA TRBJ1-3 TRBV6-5 TGTGCCAGCCGTCGGGAGAGCTCTGGAAACACCATATATTTT CASRRESSGNTIYF
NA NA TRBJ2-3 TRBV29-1 TGCAGCGTTAGGGACACAAGTCACACAGATACGCAGTATTTT CSVRDTSHTDTQYF
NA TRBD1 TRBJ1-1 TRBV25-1 TGTGCCAGCGCCCGGGACAGGGCTCAAGCTTTCTTT CASARDRAQAFF
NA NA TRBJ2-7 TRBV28 TGTGCCAGCAGCGTCTCTAACGGGGTTTCCTACGAGCAGTACTTC CASSVSNGVSYEQYF
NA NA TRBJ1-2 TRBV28 TGTGCCAGCAGTCTAAGGACAGCCAACTATGGCTACACCTTC CASSLRTANYGYTF
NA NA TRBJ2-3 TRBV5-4 TGTGCCAGCAGCTTGTCCGGGTGGGATACGCAGTATTTT CASSLSGWDTQYF
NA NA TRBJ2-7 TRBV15 TGTGCCACCAGCAGAGATCGCAGGGCGTCCTACGAGCAGTACTTC CATSRDRRASYEQYF
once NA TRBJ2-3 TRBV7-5 TGTGTCAAAACAACCGGGACAGGCGAGGGAGATACGCAGTATTTT CVKTTGTGEGDTQYF
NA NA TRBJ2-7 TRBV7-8 TGTGCCAGCAACCAAAAACAGGCATACGAGCAGTACTTC CASNQKQAYEQYF
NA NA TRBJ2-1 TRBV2 TGTGCCAGCAGGGTTCTGACAGGTTTATCCTACAATGAGCAGTTCTTC CASRVLTGLSYNEQFF
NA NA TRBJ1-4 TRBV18 TGTGCCAGCTCACCACGTGGAGACAGTAATGAAAAACTGTTTTTT CASSPRGDSNEKLFF
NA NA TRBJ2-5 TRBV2 TGTGCCAGCAGTGTTACTTCCCTTGGAGAGACCCAGTACTTC CASSVTSLGETQYF
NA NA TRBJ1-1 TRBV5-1 TGCGCCAGCAGCATCACAGGGATCACTGAAGCTTTCTTT CASSITGITEAFF
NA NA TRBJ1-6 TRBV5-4 TGTGCCAGCAGCCCTCACCCGGGGGAACCTTCACCCCTCCACTTT CASSPHPGEPSPLHF